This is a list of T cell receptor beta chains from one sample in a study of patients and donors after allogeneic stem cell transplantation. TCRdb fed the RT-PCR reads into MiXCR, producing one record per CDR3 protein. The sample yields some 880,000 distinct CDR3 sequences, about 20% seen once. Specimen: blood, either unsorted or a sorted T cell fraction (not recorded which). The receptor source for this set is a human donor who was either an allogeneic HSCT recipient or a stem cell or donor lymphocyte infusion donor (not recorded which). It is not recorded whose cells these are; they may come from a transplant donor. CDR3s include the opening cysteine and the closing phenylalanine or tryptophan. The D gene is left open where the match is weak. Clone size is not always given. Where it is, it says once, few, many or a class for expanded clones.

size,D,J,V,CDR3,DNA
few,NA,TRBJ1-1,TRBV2,CASQGGNPRIPNTEAFF,TGTGCCAGCCAGGGTGGTAATCCCCGGATCCCAAACACTGAAGCTTTCTTT
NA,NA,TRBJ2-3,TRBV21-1,CASSKVGRYLTDTQYF,TGTGCCAGCAGCAAAGTGGGGCGGTATCTCACAGATACGCAGTATTTT
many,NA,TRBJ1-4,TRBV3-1,CASSLLGGTTNEKLFF,TGTGCCAGCAGCCTCCTGGGAGGGACTACTAATGAAAAACTGTTTTTT
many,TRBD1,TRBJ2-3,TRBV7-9,CASSLGQGAGDTQYF,TGTGCCAGCAGCCTGGGACAGGGGGCAGGGGATACGCAGTATTTT
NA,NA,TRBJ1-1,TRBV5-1,CASSLGLLGPNTEAFF,TGCGCCAGCAGCTTGGGTCTCCTCGGTCCGAACACTGAAGCTTTCTTT
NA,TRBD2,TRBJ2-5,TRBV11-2,CASSLSGTRETQYF,TGTGCCAGCAGTCTTAGCGGGACAAGGGAGACCCAGTACTTC
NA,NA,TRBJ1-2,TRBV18,CASSPDRLYGYTF,TGTGCCAGCTCACCAGACAGACTCTATGGCTACACCTTC
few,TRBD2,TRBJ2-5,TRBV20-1,CSALELAGGPWETQYF,TGCAGTGCTCTAGAGCTAGCGGGAGGGCCGTGGGAGACCCAGTACTTC
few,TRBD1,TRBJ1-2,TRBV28,CASSPSRQGLVYGYTF,TGTGCCAGCAGTCCTTCTCGACAGGGGCTTGTCTATGGCTACACCTTC
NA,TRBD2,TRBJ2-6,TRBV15,CATSVSGFSGANVLTF,TGTGCCACCAGCGTTAGCGGGTTCTCTGGGGCCAACGTCCTGACTTTC
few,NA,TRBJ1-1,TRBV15,CATSRGAVNTEAFF,TGTGCCACCAGCAGAGGTGCCGTAAATACTGAAGCTTTCTTT
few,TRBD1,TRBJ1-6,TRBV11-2,CASSSSHTGVSYNSPLHF,TGTGCCAGCAGTTCAAGCCATACAGGGGTCTCCTATAATTCACCCCTCCACTTT
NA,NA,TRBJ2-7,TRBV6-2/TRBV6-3,CASGTGKNEQYF,TGTGCCAGCGGAACAGGGAAGAACGAGCAGTACTTC
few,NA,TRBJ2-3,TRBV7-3,CASSRGSVPPTDTQYF,TGTGCCAGCAGCCGTGGGAGCGTCCCCCCCACAGATACGCAGTATTTT
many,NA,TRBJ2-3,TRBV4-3,CASRGGATDTQYF,TGCGCCAGCAGGGGGGGGGCCACAGATACGCAGTATTTT
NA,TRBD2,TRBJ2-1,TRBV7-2,CASSSQAGGAEQFF,TGTGCCAGCAGCTCCCAAGCGGGAGGGGCTGAGCAGTTCTTC
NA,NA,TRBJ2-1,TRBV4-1,CASSQPDFNEQFF,TGCGCCAGCAGCCAGCCTGATTTCAATGAGCAGTTCTTC
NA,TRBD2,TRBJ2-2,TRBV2,CASSEMSGRSHTGELFF,TGTGCCAGCAGTGAAATGAGCGGGAGGTCGCACACCGGGGAGCTGTTTTTT
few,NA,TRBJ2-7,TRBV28,CASGRAGPYEQYF,TGTGCCAGCGGGCGGGCGGGGCCCTACGAGCAGTACTTC
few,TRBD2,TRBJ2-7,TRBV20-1,CSANQAGAIYEQYF,TGCAGTGCTAATCAAGCGGGGGCCATCTACGAGCAGTACTTC
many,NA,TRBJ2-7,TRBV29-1,CSVEKSGLSYEQYF,TGCAGCGTTGAAAAGAGCGGACTATCCTACGAGCAGTACTTC
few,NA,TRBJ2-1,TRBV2,CASRLTIHLANEQFF,TGTGCCAGCAGACTGACTATTCATCTCGCAAATGAGCAGTTCTTC
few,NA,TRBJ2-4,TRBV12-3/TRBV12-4,CASSITEWLAKNIQYF,TGTGCCAGCAGTATAACCGAATGGCTAGCCAAAAACATTCAGTACTTC